These 32 T cell receptor beta chains were all obtained from the same sample, sequenced in a study of blood T cell repertoires in COVID-19. Produced via immunoSEQ multiplex PCR; TCRdb's table is partial and in-frame only. The sample contains about 230,000 clones, around 83% of which appear only once. The sequenced sample consisted of peripheral blood. The origin of the receptors is a man in his forties with acute or convalescent COVID-19.

About this clone: Other DNA sequences from this sample encode an identical CDR3 as well. The chain carries TRBV6-2 or TRBV6-3 and TRBJ2-1; D might be TRBD2 (6 bases). Germline V gives CDR1 MNHEY, CDR2 SVGEGT. V lost 5 bases and J 10 bases, leaving 9 bases between the germline ends. This CDR3 has 11 amino acids. CDR3 nucleotides: TGTGCCAGCAGTCTTGGGGGGGAGCAGTTCTTC. Protein product: CASSLGGEQFF.

This clone was counted only a few times. V is TRBV4-3 and J is TRBJ1-6; 9 nucleotides line up with TRBD1. The CDR3 covers 16 residues. Germline CDR1 is LGHNA and CDR2 is YSLEER. V lost 1 base to trimming and J lost 6 bases; unmatched junction nucleotides: 4. CDR3 residues: CASSQGTGEVNSPLHF. In DNA form, the CDR3 reads TGCGCCAGCAGCCAAGGGACAGGGGAGGTTAATTCACCCCTCCACTTT.

V is TRBV7-8 and J is TRBJ1-2; D not certain. Germline lookup yields CDR1 SGHVS and CDR2 FQNEAQ. The CDR3 is 15 amino acids. V was cut by 2 bases and J by 4 bases, with 14 bases left in between. CDR3 coding DNA: TGTGCCAGCAGCTTAAACGAGGGCGGCTTCTATGGCTACACCTTC. It codes for CASSLNEGGFYGYTF.

V gene TRBV2 combines with J gene TRBJ2-3, with no clear D. Trimming shortened V by 8 bases and J by 6 bases, and 9 bases separated the two germline ends. Germline V lookup: CDR1 SNHLY, CDR2 FYNNEI. The CDR3 totals 11 residues. The DNA of the CDR3 is TGTGCCAGCGATGGGCAGGATACGCAGTATTTT. Protein product: CASDGQDTQYF.

This clone was counted only a few times. V is TRBV2 and J is TRBJ2-7; 7 nucleotides agree with TRBD1. J gave up 2 bases and V 6 bases, and 13 bases lay outside the gene matches. The CDR3 is 16 amino acids. The germline CDR1 and CDR2 sequences are SNHLY and FYNNEI. The DNA of the CDR3 is TGTGCCAGCAGGGACACAACCGGGACAGTTACCTACGAGCAGTACTTC. Amino acids: CASRDTTGTVTYEQYF.

The chain uses TRBV9 and TRBJ2-5, with D tentatively TRBD2 (5 bases). Looked up from germline, CDR1 is SGDLS and CDR2 is YYNGEE. V lost 0 bases, J lost 5 bases, and 14 bases lay in between. The CDR3 is 15 amino acids. This CDR3 is CASSVGRARGETQYF. CDR3 in DNA: TGTGCCAGCAGCGTAGGTAGGGCCCGCGGGGAGACCCAGTACTTC. The entire variable domain, with the rest obtained from reference TRBV9 and TRBJ2-5, is as follows: DSGVTQTPKHLITATGQRVTLRCSPRSGDLSVYWYQQSLDQGLQFLIQYYNGEERAKGNILERFSAQQFPDLHSELNLSSLELGDSALYFCASSVGRARGETQYFGPGTRLLVL.

The chain links TRBV11-2 to TRBJ2-3; TRBD1 might be the D (8 bases). With 6 bases removed from V and 1 base from J, the gap between germline ends came to 14 bases. CDR1 SGHAT and CDR2 FQNNGV come from the germline V gene. The CDR3 sequence is 15 residues long. The CDR3 spells CASRRTGRGTDTQYF. CDR3 sequence (DNA): TGTGCCAGCAGGAGGACAGGGAGGGGCACAGATACGCAGTATTTT.

This clone has at least ten counts. As DNA, the CDR3 is TGCAGTGCTAGTCCCCTACAGGCAAATTCACCCCTCCACTTT. Amino acid sequence: CSASPLQANSPLHF. This chain connects TRBV20-1 to TRBJ1-6, with TRBD1 as a possible D gene (5 bases). Germline CDR1 DFQATT, CDR2 SNEGSKA (reference sequence). The V gene lost 3 bases and the J gene lost 7 bases, with 13 bases spanning the gap. The CDR3 spans 14 residues.

The chain is built from TRBV7-3 and TRBJ2-1, with D perhaps TRBD1 (7 bases). Germline V gene lookup returns CDR1 SGHTA and CDR2 FQGTGA. Trimming cost V 2 bases and J 9 bases, with 14 bases left between them. This CDR3 comprises 14 residues. The CDR3 bases are TGTGCCAGCAGCTTAGGGCAGGGGGACTTTGAGCAGTTCTTC. This gives the protein CASSLGQGDFEQFF.

This sequence joins TRBV5-4 and TRBJ1-1; D remains unclear. CDR3 size: 13 residues. Germline CDR1 is SGHNT and CDR2 is YYREEE (reference sequence). V was pared by 5 bases and J by 2 bases, with 10 bases between. The CDR3 loop is CASREYRNTEAFF. In DNA form, the CDR3 reads TGTGCCAGCAGGGAATACAGAAACACTGAAGCTTTCTTT.

The V gene is TRBV21-1, the J gene TRBJ2-1; the tabulated D call, TRBD1, remains unverified against the DNA. TRBV21-1 counts as a pseudogene. The CDR3 loop spans 14 amino acids. This chain's CDR3 is CASSRPQGAKEQFF. Written as DNA, the CDR3 is TGTGCCAGCAGCCGACCACAGGGGGCTAAAGAGCAGTTCTTC.

This clone was picked up one time. The chain couples TRBV7-9 to TRBJ1-2; 7 bases match TRBD1. The CDR3 has 15 amino acids. From germline, CDR1 is SEHNR and CDR2 FQNEAQ (reference sequence). V was clipped by 6 bases and J by 5 bases; unmatched bases: 12. CDR3 nucleotide sequence: TGTGCCAGCAGTATAGGGACAGCCATAAATTATGGCTACACCTTC. This codes for CASSIGTAINYGYTF. Looking up the rest from reference TRBV7-9 and TRBJ1-2 gives the full variable domain: DTGVSQNPRHKITKRGQNVTFRCDPISEHNRLYWYRQTLGQGPEFLTYFQNEAQLEKSRLLSDRFSAERPKGSFSTLEIQRTEQGDSAMYLCASSIGTAINYGYTFGSGTRLTVV.

This clone has only one observation. The genes are TRBV2 and TRBJ2-2, with a possible D match to TRBD1 (6 bases). In germline, CDR1 is SNHLY, CDR2 FYNNEI. Trimming stripped 7 bases from V and 8 bases from J, with 11 bases between. CDR3 length: 12 residues. The DNA of the CDR3 is TGTGCCAGCACAGGGGATGGGGGGGAGCTGTTTTTT. Residues: CASTGDGGELFF. The whole variable domain, remainder taken from reference TRBV2 and TRBJ2-2, is EPEVTQTPSHQVTQMGQEVILRCVPISNHLYFYWYRQILGQKVEFLVSFYNNEISEKSEIFDDQFSVERPDGSNFTLKIRSTKLEDSAMYFCASTGDGGELFFGEGSRLTVL.

This clone was seen a handful of times. The rearrangement joins TRBV6-5 to TRBJ1-1, with D possibly being TRBD1 (6 bases). The V gene's germline CDR1 is MNHEY and CDR2 SVGAGI. Trimming pared 11 bases from V and 0 bases from J, leaving 16 bases between. This CDR3 spans 14 amino acids. The CDR3 DNA is TGTGCCGGCACACCGGGACAACTGAACACTGAAGCTTTCTTT. Residues: CAGTPGQLNTEAFF.

The chain links TRBV6-2 or TRBV6-3 to TRBJ2-4; D is unclear. Germline CDR1 MNHEY, CDR2 SVGEGT. Between the trimmed V and J ends, which lost 4 bases and 0 bases, there was a span of 13 bases. The CDR3 has 16 amino acids. For the CDR3, the DNA is TGTGCCAGCAGTTCGGTCTACGGGTTAGCCAAAAACATTCAGTACTTC. Translated: CASSSVYGLAKNIQYF.

V and J are TRBV19 and TRBJ1-2; 7 bases fit TRBD1. V dropped 6 bases and J dropped 2; count of bases not matched to a gene: 9. The CDR3 extends over 15 amino acids. Germline V gives CDR1 LNHDA, CDR2 SQIVND (reference sequence). Written as DNA, the CDR3 is TGTGCCAGTAGAGAATGGGACAGTGTGAACTATGGCTACACCTTC. It translates to CASREWDSVNYGYTF.

V and J are TRBV11-1 and TRBJ2-7; 7 nucleotides align to TRBD2. The CDR3 totals 15 residues. Losses at the gene ends were 5 bases for V and 0 bases for J; bases not matched to a gene: 7. Germline CDR1 is SGHAT and CDR2 is FQDESV (reference sequence). The CDR3 here is CASSLSGASSYEQYF. Here the CDR3 DNA reads TGTGCCAGCAGCCTAAGCGGGGCCAGCTCCTACGAGCAGTACTTC.

The J gene is TRBJ2-1, the V gene TRBV29-1; D is possibly TRBD1 (6 bases). CDR3 size: 15 residues. V shed 5 bases and J shed 3 bases, with 17 bases lying between them. Germline-derived CDR1 and CDR2 are SQVTM and ANQGSEA. CDR3 in amino acids: CSVTVRDTYYNEQFF. CDR3 coding DNA: TGCAGCGTTACCGTCCGGGACACTTACTACAATGAGCAGTTCTTC.

V is TRBV4-2 and J is TRBJ2-7; TRBD2 matches 12 bases. V shed 1 base and J 0 bases; nucleotides not matched to a gene: 13. The CDR3 loop spans 20 amino acids. The germline CDR1 and CDR2 sequences are LGHNA and YNFKEQ. The CDR3 DNA follows: TGTGCCAGCAGCCAAGTAACCGGACTAGCGGGACTTCTCTCCTCCTACGAGCAGTACTTC. Amino acid sequence: CASSQVTGLAGLLSSYEQYF.

The genes are TRBV28 and TRBJ1-2, with 11 bases matching TRBD1. Losses at the gene ends were 5 bases for V and 4 bases for J; bases not matched to a gene: 3. The CDR3 covers 14 residues. Germline CDR1 and CDR2: MDHEN and SYDVKM. The CDR3 DNA sequence: TGTGCCAGCAGTAGGGGACAGGGGGTCTATGGCTACACCTTC. Translating it yields CASSRGQGVYGYTF.

The chain employs TRBV9 and TRBJ1-5; no reliable D call. The CDR3 is 14 amino acids. Germline V gene data show CDR1 as SGDLS and CDR2 as YYNGEE. The germline V and J ends were trimmed by 4 bases and 0 bases, with 8 bases remaining between them. As DNA, the CDR3 is TGTGCCAGCAGCCGAGAGCATAGCAATCAGCCCCAGCATTTT. Amino acids: CASSREHSNQPQHF. The variable domain in full, completed from reference TRBV9 and TRBJ1-5, reads DSGVTQTPKHLITATGQRVTLRCSPRSGDLSVYWYQQSLDQGLQFLIQYYNGEERAKGNILERFSAQQFPDLHSELNLSSLELGDSALYFCASSREHSNQPQHFGDGTRLSIL.

The chain is built from TRBV5-1 and TRBJ1-6; D possibly corresponds to TRBD1 (6 bases). The CDR3 consists of 17 residues. CDR1 is SGHRS and CDR2 is YFSETQ in the germline V gene. Trimming cost V 4 bases and J 7 bases, with 21 bases left between them. The CDR3 sequence: CASSPGGAGLGNSPLHF. DNA of the CDR3: TGCGCCAGCAGCCCGGGGGGGGCAGGGCTTGGAAATTCACCCCTCCACTTT.

The V and J genes are TRBV18 and TRBJ2-5, with 7 positions matching TRBD2. This CDR3 contains 13 residues. Germline-derived CDR1 and CDR2 are KGHSH and LQKENI. With V trimmed by 9 bases and J by 1 base, 5 bases remained unmatched. CDR3 in DNA: TGTGCCAGTTCCCCGGGGGGCCAAGAGACCCAGTACTTC. Encoded protein: CASSPGGQETQYF.

The rearrangement uses TRBV12-5 and TRBJ1-2; TRBD1 might be the D (6 bases). CDR1 is LGHNT and CDR2 is FRNRAP in the germline V gene. This CDR3 is built from 14 residues. Trimming stripped 2 bases from V and 5 bases from J, with 12 bases between. The chain's CDR3 is CASGLYSGEYGYTF. The CDR3 DNA reads TGTGCTAGTGGTTTGTATTCAGGGGAGTATGGCTACACCTTC.

J is TRBJ1-6 and V is TRBV7-3, with D hard to call. Germline CDR1 SGHTA, CDR2 FQGTGA. The V gene lost 5 bases and the J gene lost 8 bases, with 10 bases spanning the gap. The CDR3 runs to 13 residues. Written as DNA, the CDR3 is TGTGCCAGCAGCCCAACACGGGATTCACCCCTCCACTTT. Its protein is CASSPTRDSPLHF.

This chain connects TRBV10-3 to TRBJ2-1; 9 bases line up with TRBD2. The CDR3 is 16 residues long. Per germline, CDR1 ENHRY and CDR2 SYGVKD. Losses at the gene ends were 2 bases for V and 1 base for J; bases not matched to a gene: 3. In DNA form, the CDR3 reads TGTGCCATCAGTGAGGGACTAGCGCTTTCCTACAATGAGCAGTTCTTC. Translation: CAISEGLALSYNEQFF.

The genes are TRBV25-1 and TRBJ1-3, with a possible D match to TRBD1 (5 bases). The CDR3 loop spans 12 amino acids. V was pared by 10 bases and J by 4 bases, with 11 bases between. From germline, CDR1 is MGHDK and CDR2 SYGVNS. Written as DNA, the CDR3 is TGTGCCACTACAGGCTACGGAAACACCATATATTTT. Its protein is CATTGYGNTIYF.

This clone turned up a few times. The J gene is TRBJ2-2, the V gene TRBV9; 8 bases fit TRBD1. With 4 bases clipped from V and 6 bases from J, the junction kept 5 bases outside the gene matches. This CDR3 contains 14 residues. The germline V gene has CDR1 SGDLS and CDR2 YYNGEE. The CDR3 loop is CASSPRQGSGELFF. The CDR3 nucleotides are TGTGCCAGCAGCCCCAGACAGGGGTCCGGGGAGCTGTTTTTT.

In its sample, this clone was seen once. The chain joins TRBV30 to TRBJ1-2, with D perhaps matching TRBD1 (5 bases). The CDR3 has 15 residues. Germline V CDR1 and CDR2: GTSNPN, SVGIG (reference sequence). Deletions cut 0 bases from V and 5 bases from J, with 16 bases between. The CDR3 coding sequence is TGTGCCTGGAGTGTACTTGCAGGGCCAGGGTATGGCTACACCTTC. Encoded protein: CAWSVLAGPGYGYTF.

This chain connects TRBV28 to TRBJ2-3, with 7 bases lining up with TRBD1. The V segment lost 8 bases and the J segment 6 bases; nucleotides outside the gene matches: 14. CDR1 is MDHEN, CDR2 SYDVKM, per germline. CDR3 size: 15 residues. This CDR3 is CASRTDRDRWDTQYF. The DNA of the CDR3 is TGTGCCAGCCGGACGGACCGGGACAGATGGGATACGCAGTATTTT.

The chain is built from TRBV6-5 and TRBJ1-2, with a weak D call TRBD1 (6 bases). The germline V gene encodes CDR1 MNHEY and CDR2 SVGAGI. The CDR3 is 14 residues long. Trimming shortened V by 7 bases and J by 6 bases, and 18 bases separated the two germline ends. CDR3 region: CASIQTGFFDGYTF. Here the CDR3 DNA reads TGTGCCAGCATCCAAACAGGGTTCTTTGATGGCTACACCTTC.

This chain connects TRBV28 to TRBJ1-6; the D is unclear. V was clipped by 8 bases and J by 5 bases, with 7 bases between them. This CDR3 has 12 residues. Per the germline V gene, CDR1 is MDHEN and CDR2 is SYDVKM. For the CDR3, the DNA is TGTGCCAGCTCACAGAATAATTCACCCCTCCACTTT. As protein: CASSQNNSPLHF.